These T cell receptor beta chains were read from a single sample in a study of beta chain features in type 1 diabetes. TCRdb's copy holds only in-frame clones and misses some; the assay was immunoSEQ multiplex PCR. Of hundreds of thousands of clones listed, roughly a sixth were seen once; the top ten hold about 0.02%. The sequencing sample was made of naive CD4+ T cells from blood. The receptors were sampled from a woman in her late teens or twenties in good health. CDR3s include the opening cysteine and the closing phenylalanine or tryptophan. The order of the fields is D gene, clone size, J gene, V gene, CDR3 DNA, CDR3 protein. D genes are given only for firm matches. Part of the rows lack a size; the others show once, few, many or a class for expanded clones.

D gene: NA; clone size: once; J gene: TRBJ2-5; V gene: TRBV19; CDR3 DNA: TGTGCCAGTGGAGGGTACCAAGAGACCCAGTACTTC; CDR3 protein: CASGGYQETQYF
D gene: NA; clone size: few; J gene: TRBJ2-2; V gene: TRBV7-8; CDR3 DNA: TGTGCCAGCAGCTTAAGGGGGTCCGGGGAGCTGTTTTTT; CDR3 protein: CASSLRGSGELFF
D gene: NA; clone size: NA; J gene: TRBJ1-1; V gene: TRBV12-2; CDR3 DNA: TGTGCAAGTCGCTTACTACCACTGGACAGGATCATGAACACTGAAGCTTTCTTT; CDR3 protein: CASRLLPLDRIMNTEAFF
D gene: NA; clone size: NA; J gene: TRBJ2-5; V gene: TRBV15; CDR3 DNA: TGTGCCACCAGCAGAGATAACAAGCAAGAGACCCAGTACTTC; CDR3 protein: CATSRDNKQETQYF
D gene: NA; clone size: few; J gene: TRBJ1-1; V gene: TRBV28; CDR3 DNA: TGTGCCAGCCCTCCCCCAGAGGGACAAGTGAACACTGAAGCTTTCTTT; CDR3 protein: CASPPPEGQVNTEAFF
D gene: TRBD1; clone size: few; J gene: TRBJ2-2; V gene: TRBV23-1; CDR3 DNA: TGCGCTCAACATAGGGGGCCTATGGAGCTGTTTTTT; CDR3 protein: CAQHRGPMELFF
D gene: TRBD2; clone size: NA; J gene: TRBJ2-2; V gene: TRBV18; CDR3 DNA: TGTGCCAGCTTAGCCCCCGGACTAGCGGGAGGAAACACCGGGGAGCTGTTTTTT; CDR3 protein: CASLAPGLAGGNTGELFF
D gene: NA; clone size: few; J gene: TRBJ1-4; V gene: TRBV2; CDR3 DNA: TGTGCCAGCAGAGGAGGTAGTGGGGTGACAAATGAAAAACTGTTTTTT; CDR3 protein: CASRGGSGVTNEKLFF
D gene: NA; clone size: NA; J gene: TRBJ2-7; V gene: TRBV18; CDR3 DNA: TGTGCCAGCTCCCCCGGTCCCGCCTACGAGCAGTACTTC; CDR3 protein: CASSPGPAYEQYF
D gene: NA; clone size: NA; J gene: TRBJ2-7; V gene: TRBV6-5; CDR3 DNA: TGTGCCATCAGTGGGCAAGACCCCGGGGTATACGAGCAGTACTTC; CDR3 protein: CAISGQDPGVYEQYF
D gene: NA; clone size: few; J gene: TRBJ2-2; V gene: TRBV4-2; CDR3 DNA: TGTGCCAGCAGCCAAGTATCTATTTCGAACACCGGGGAGCTGTTTTTT; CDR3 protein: CASSQVSISNTGELFF
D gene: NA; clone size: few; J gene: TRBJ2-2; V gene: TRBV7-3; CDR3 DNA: TGTGCCAGCAGCCCCTGGGACACCTTCACCGGGGAGCTGTTTTTT; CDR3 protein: CASSPWDTFTGELFF
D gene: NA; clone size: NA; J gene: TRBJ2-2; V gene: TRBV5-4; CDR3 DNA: TGTGCCAGCACCTCTCACGGGGAGCTGTTTTTT; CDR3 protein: CASTSHGELFF
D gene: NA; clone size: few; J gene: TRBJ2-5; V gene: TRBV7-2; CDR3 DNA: TGTGCCTCCATGAAGAGGGGTGGTGGCCAAGAGACCCAGTACTTC; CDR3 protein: CASMKRGGGQETQYF
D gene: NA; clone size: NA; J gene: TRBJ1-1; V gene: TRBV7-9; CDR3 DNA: TGTGCCAGCAGCCCCGGGAGAACCACTGAAGCTTTCTTT; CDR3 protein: CASSPGRTTEAFF
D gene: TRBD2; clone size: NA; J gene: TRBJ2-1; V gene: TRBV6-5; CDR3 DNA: TGTGCCAGCAGTACTAGCGGGAGTGTACGTGAGCAGTTCTTC; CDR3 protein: CASSTSGSVREQFF
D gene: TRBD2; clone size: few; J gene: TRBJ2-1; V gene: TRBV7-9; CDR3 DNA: TGTGCCAGCAGCTTTGGGCCAGCGGGAGCTCTCGAGCAGTTCTTC; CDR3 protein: CASSFGPAGALEQFF
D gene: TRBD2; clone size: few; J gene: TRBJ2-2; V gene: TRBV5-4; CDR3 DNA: TGTGCCAGCAGCTTAGGCGGGACTAGCGGGAAAGTCGGGGAGCTGTTTTTT; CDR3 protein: CASSLGGTSGKVGELFF
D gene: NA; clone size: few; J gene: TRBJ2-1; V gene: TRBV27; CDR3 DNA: TGTGCCAGCAGCCCGGGTGGACGAGGAAGTGAGCAGTTCTTC; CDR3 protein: CASSPGGRGSEQFF
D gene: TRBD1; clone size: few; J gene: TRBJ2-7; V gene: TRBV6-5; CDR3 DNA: TGTGCCAGCAGAATGGCACCGGGACAGGGGAACGAGCAGTACTTC; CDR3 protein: CASRMAPGQGNEQYF
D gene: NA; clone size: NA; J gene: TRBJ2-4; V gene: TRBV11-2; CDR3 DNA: TGTGCCAGCAGCCAAAATCTGGGCCGGATTCAGTACTTC; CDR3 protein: CASSQNLGRIQYF
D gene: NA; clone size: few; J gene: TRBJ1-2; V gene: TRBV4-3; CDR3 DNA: TGCGCCAGCAGCCAAGCACGCAGGGGTGGCGGCTACACCTTC; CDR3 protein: CASSQARRGGGYTF
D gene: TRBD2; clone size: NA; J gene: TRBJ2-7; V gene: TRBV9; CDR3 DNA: TGTGCCAGCAGTCCGCATAGCGGGAGGAGTGAGCAGTACTTC; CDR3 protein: CASSPHSGRSEQYF
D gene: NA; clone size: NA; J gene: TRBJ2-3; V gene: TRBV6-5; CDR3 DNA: TGTGCCAGCAGTCCGGGACTCCTTCGGGATACGCAGTATTTT; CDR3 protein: CASSPGLLRDTQYF
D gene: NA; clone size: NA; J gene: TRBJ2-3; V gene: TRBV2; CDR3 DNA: TGTGCCAGCAGGGGGGGCCTACTCACAGATACGCAGTATTTT; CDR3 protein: CASRGGLLTDTQYF
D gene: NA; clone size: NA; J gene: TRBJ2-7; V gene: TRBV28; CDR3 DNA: TGTGCCAGCAGTACCCCTGGGGAAGGGGGAGGCTACGAGCAGTACTTC; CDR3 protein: CASSTPGEGGGYEQYF
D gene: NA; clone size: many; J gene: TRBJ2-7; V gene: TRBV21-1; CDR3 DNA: TGTGCCAGCAGCGCCTCCGAGCAGTACTTC; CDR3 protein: CASSASEQYF
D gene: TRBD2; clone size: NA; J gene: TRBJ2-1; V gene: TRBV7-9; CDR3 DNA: TGTGCCAGCAGCTTAGGCCTAGCGGGAGGGCCCTCCAATGAGCAGTTCTTC; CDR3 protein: CASSLGLAGGPSNEQFF
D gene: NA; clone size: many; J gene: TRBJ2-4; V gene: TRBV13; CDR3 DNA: TGTGCCAGCAGCAGCCAGGGTTCCATTCAGTACTTC; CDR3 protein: CASSSQGSIQYF
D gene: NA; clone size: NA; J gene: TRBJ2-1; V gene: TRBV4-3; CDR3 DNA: TGCGCCAGCAGCCGGGAACCCATTACCCCCTACAATGAGCAGTTCTTC; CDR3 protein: CASSREPITPYNEQFF
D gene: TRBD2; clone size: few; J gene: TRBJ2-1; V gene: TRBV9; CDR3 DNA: TGTGCCAGCAGCGTACGGACTAGCGGGAGCTCTGAGCAGTTCTTC; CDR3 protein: CASSVRTSGSSEQFF
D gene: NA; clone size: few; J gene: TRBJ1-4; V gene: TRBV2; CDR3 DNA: TGTGCCAGCAGTGAAAACTGGGAGGTGGAAAAACTGTTTTTT; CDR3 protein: CASSENWEVEKLFF
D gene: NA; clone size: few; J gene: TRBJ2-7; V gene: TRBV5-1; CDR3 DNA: TGCGCCAGCAGCTCCGGACTAGAGGGGACATACGAGCAGTACTTC; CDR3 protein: CASSSGLEGTYEQYF
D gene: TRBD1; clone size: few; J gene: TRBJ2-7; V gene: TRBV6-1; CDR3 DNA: TGTGCCAGCAGCGCAGGGGGCGGAGGGGTATACCGGCAGTACTTC; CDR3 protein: CASSAGGGGVYRQYF
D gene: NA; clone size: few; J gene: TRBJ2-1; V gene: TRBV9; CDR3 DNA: TGTGCCAGCAGCGTATTGGGGGTCAATGAGCAGTTCTTC; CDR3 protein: CASSVLGVNEQFF
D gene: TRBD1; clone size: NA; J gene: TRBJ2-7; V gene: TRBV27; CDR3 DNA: TGTGCCAGCAGTATGACAGGGAATCACTACGAGCAGTACTTC; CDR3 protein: CASSMTGNHYEQYF
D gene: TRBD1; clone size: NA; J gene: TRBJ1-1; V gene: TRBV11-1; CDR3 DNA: TGTGCCAGCAGCTTGAGCACAGGGGTCACTGAAGCTTTCTTT; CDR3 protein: CASSLSTGVTEAFF
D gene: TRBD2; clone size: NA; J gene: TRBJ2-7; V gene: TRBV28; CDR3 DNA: TGTGCCAGCAGTTTGGGACTAGCGGGAGGTTACGAGCAGTACTTC; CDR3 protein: CASSLGLAGGYEQYF
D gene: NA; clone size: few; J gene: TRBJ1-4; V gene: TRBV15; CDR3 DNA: TGTGCCACCAGCTCACAGTGGAGCGGAAATGAAAAACTGTTTTTT; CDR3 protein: CATSSQWSGNEKLFF
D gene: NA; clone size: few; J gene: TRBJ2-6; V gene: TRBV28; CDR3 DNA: TGTGCCAGCACCTCCCCCAGCTCTGGGGCCAACGTCCTGACTTTC; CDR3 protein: CASTSPSSGANVLTF
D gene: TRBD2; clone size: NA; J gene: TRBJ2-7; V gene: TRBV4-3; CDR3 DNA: TGCGCCAGCAGCCCGCAGCGGGAGTCCCGCGAGCAGTACTTC; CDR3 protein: CASSPQRESREQYF
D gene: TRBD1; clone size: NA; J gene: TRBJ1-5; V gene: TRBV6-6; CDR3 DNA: TGTGCCAGCAGTTGGGGGAGACAGGGTAGGGTTGAGCCCCAGCATTTT; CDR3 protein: CASSWGRQGRVEPQHF
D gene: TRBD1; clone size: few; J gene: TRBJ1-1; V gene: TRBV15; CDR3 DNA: TGTGCCACCAGGGGGACAGCGAACACTGAAGCTTTCTTT; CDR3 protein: CATRGTANTEAFF
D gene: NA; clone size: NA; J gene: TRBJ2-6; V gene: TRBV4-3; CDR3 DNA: TGCGCCAGCAGCGGGAGACCAAGAGATTCTGGGGCCAACGTCCTGACTTTC; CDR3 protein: CASSGRPRDSGANVLTF
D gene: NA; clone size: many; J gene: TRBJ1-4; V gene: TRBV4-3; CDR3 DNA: TGCGCCAGCAGCCAAGAGGCCTCTAATGAAAAACTGTTTTTT; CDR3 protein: CASSQEASNEKLFF
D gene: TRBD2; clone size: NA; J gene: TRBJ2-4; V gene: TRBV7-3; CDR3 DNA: TGTGCCAGCAGCTCTCCAGAAGCGGGAACCAAAAACATTCAGTACTTC; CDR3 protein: CASSSPEAGTKNIQYF
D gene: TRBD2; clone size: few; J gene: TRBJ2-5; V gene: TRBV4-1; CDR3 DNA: TGCGCCAGCAGCCAAGGAGCGGGAGGTAGTGAGACCCAGTACTTC; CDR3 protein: CASSQGAGGSETQYF
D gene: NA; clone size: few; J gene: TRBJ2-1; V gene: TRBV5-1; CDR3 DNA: TGCGCCAGCAGCTTGGTTCCCCTAAATCAATTCTACAATGAGCAGTTCTTC; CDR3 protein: CASSLVPLNQFYNEQFF
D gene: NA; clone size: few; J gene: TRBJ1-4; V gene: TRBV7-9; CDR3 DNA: TGTGCCAGCAGCGCCCAGGGGGAAAAACTGTTTTTT; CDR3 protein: CASSAQGEKLFF
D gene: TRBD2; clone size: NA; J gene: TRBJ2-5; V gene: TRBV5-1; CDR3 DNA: TGCGCCAGCAGCTTGGGTACTTTGGCGGGGGGCCCAGAGACCCAGTACTTC; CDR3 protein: CASSLGTLAGGPETQYF